A single sample is the source of the 23 T cell receptor beta chains below, sequenced in a study of blood T cells in healthy people across ages. Alongside a J-beta primer mix, a sample-barcoded 5' primer served in a second PCR lasting roughly 7 to 12 cycles. TCRdb used MiXCR to reprocess the 5' RACE reads, holding one entry per CDR3 protein. The sample yields roughly 680,000 distinct CDR3 sequences, around 20% seen once. The sample taken for sequencing was blood. The receptors shown here come from a man aged 70 or older in good health.

This chain connects TRBV5-1 to TRBJ1-2; TRBD1 agrees at 7 bases. The CDR3 consists of 16 residues. J gave up 5 bases and V 0 bases, and 10 bases lay outside the gene matches. Germline V CDR1 and CDR2: SGHRS, YFSETQ. The CDR3 region has the DNA TGCGCCAGCAGCTTGGCGACAGGGACTGAAGTTTATGGCTACACCTTC. Translated: CASSLATGTEVYGYTF. Combining the CDR3 with reference TRBV5-1 and TRBJ1-2 gives the whole variable domain KAGVTQTPRYLIKTRGQQVTLSCSPISGHRSVSWYQQTPGQGLQFLFEYFSETQRNKGNFPGRFSGRQFSNSRSEMNVSTLELGDSALYLCASSLATGTEVYGYTFGSGTRLTVV.

The gene calls are TRBV12-3 or TRBV12-4 and TRBJ2-4; 12 bases map to TRBD2. The ends lost 5 bases at V and 2 bases at J; junction bases unmatched: 7. The CDR3 extends over 17 amino acids. DNA for the CDR3: TGTGCCAGCAGTCACCGACTAGCGGGAGAGACCAAAAACATTCAGTACTTC. Residues: CASSHRLAGETKNIQYF.

This chain uses TRBV29-1 with TRBJ2-5; weak D call: TRBD1 (5 bases). The V end was cut by 7 bases, the J end by 3 bases, with 15 bases between. The germline V gene encodes CDR1 SQVTM and CDR2 ANQGSEA. The CDR3 is 13 residues long. CDR3 amino acids: CSAKDTPKETQYF. The CDR3 bases are TGCAGCGCCAAGGACACACCCAAAGAGACCCAGTACTTC.

The chain carries TRBV7-3 and TRBJ2-7, with TRBD1 matching over 7 bases. The junction had 2 bases not matched to a gene; V was cut back by 0 bases and J by 3 bases. This CDR3 is built from 14 residues. Germline assignment: CDR1 SGHTA and CDR2 FQGTGA. In nucleotides, the CDR3 is TGTGCCAGCAGCTTAACAGGGGGCAACTACGAGCAGTACTTC. This encodes CASSLTGGNYEQYF. The full variable domain, in which reference TRBV7-3 and TRBJ2-7 provide the parts outside the CDR3, is GAGVSQTPSNKVTEKGKYVELRCDPISGHTALYWYRQSLGQGPEFLIYFQGTGAADDSGLPNDRFFAVRPEGSVSTLKIQRTERGDSAVYLCASSLTGGNYEQYFGPGTRLTVT.

This clonotype was seen a few times. The V call is TRBV5-4, the J call TRBJ2-5; perhaps TRBD2 as D (6 bases). Judging by the DNA end, TRBJ2-1 fits better; the J call may be wrong. Germline V gene lookup returns CDR1 SGHNT and CDR2 YYREEE (reference sequence). The CDR3 totals 15 residues. The CDR3 DNA reads as TGTGCCAGCAGCTTGGGCGGGGTGGCCTACAATGAGCAGTTCTTC. Translating it yields CASSLGGVAYNEQFF.

This clonotype showed up many times. The chain links TRBV12-3 or TRBV12-4 to TRBJ2-1; 10 nucleotides agree with TRBD1. V shed 5 bases, J shed 12 bases, and the junction held 4 bases outside the gene matches. There are 12 residues in the CDR3. CDR3 in amino acids: CASSAGQGMQFF. The CDR3 bases are TGTGCCAGCAGTGCGGGACAGGGGATGCAGTTCTTC.

The table lists this clonotype with a few counts. J is TRBJ2-7 and V is TRBV7-9; no definite D call. Germline V lookup: CDR1 SEHNR, CDR2 FQNEAQ (reference sequence). CDR3 size: 15 residues. The V and J ends lost 5 bases and 4 bases respectively, with 18 bases between them. The CDR3 protein is CASSNSRQPTYEQYF. The CDR3 DNA sequence: TGTGCCAGCAGCAATAGCCGGCAACCCACTTACGAGCAGTACTTC.

The table lists this clonotype with a few counts. The rearrangement joins TRBV20-1 to TRBJ2-5; 8 bases are shared with TRBD2. The J call is doubtful: the DNA matches TRBJ2-1 better. The CDR3 contains 14 residues. CDR1 and CDR2 (germline): DFQATT, SNEGSKA (reference sequence). The CDR3 nucleotides are TGCAGTGCAACTAGGACTAGCAACCACAATGAGCAGTTCTTC. It yields the protein CSATRTSNHNEQFF.

The gene calls are TRBV7-3 and TRBJ2-3, with TRBD2 matching over 9 bases. This CDR3 comprises 15 residues. CDR1 is SGHTA, CDR2 FQGTGA, per germline. V lost 2 bases, J lost 1 base, and 1 base stayed unmatched. The CDR3 loop reads CASSLPSGGTDTQYF. CDR3 DNA sequence: TGTGCCAGCAGCTTACCTAGCGGGGGCACAGATACGCAGTATTTT.

V usage is TRBV6-6 and J usage is TRBJ1-1; D may be TRBD1 (6 bases). From germline, CDR1 is MNHNY and CDR2 SVGAGI (reference sequence). Trimming took off 2 bases at V and 11 bases at J, with 15 bases between the two ends. This CDR3 is built from 13 residues. The CDR3, as DNA: TGTGCCAGCAGTTACAAAGGGGGGTTGAGCGCTTTCTTT. Translated: CASSYKGGLSAFF.

This chain joins TRBV5-1 and TRBJ2-3; a weak D match, TRBD2 (6 bases). Germline CDR1 and CDR2: SGHRS and YFSETQ. V was cut by 4 bases and J by 4 bases, with 13 bases left in between. The CDR3 covers 14 residues. CDR3 in amino acids: CASSPSWGADTQYF. CDR3 coding DNA: TGCGCCAGCAGCCCCTCCTGGGGGGCAGATACGCAGTATTTT. Filled out from reference TRBV5-1 and TRBJ2-3, the complete variable domain reads KAGVTQTPRYLIKTRGQQVTLSCSPISGHRSVSWYQQTPGQGLQFLFEYFSETQRNKGNFPGRFSGRQFSNSRSEMNVSTLELGDSALYLCASSPSWGADTQYFGPGTRLTVL.

This clonotype showed up many times. The CDR3 DNA follows: TGCAGTGCAACGAAGGGGACTAGCGGGATTTACAATGAGCAGTTCTTC. This encodes CSATKGTSGIYNEQFF. The chain carries TRBV20-1 and TRBJ2-1; 13 bases align to TRBD2. Unmatched junction bases numbered 9, after V lost 6 bases and J lost 4 bases. Germline V gene sequence: CDR1 DFQATT, CDR2 SNEGSKA (reference sequence). The CDR3 has 16 residues.

The rearrangement uses TRBV6-6 and TRBJ1-4; D uncertain. The germline V and J ends were trimmed by 2 bases and 0 bases, with 10 bases remaining between them. The V gene's germline CDR1 is MNHNY and CDR2 SVGAGI (reference sequence). The CDR3 has 16 residues. This chain's CDR3 is CASSYNSMTTNEKLFF. CDR3 DNA: TGTGCCAGCAGTTACAATTCCATGACAACTAATGAAAAACTGTTTTTT.

In its sample, this clonotype was seen a few times. The gene calls are TRBV12-3 or TRBV12-4 and TRBJ2-5, with unresolved D. The J call may be faulty, since TRBJ2-1 better matches the DNA end. This CDR3 has 13 residues. The CDR3 DNA reads TGTGCCAGCAGACCCCAGGATGTCAGTGAGCAGTTCTTC. Translating gives CASRPQDVSEQFF.

This rearrangement joins TRBV12-3 or TRBV12-4 to TRBJ1-2; TRBD1 agrees at 7 bases. V trimming: 6 bases; J trimming: 8 bases; junction bases outside the gene matches: 9. The CDR3 is made up of 13 amino acids. The CDR3 coding sequence is TGTGCCAGCAGCCCCACAGGGGTGAGGGGCTACACCTTC. Its translation is CASSPTGVRGYTF.

This clonotype occurred a few times. The rearrangement links TRBV11-2 to TRBJ2-6; a weak D match, TRBD2 (5 bases). This CDR3 has 16 residues. The germline V and J ends were trimmed by 5 bases and 0 bases, with 11 bases remaining between them. CDR1 is SGHAT, CDR2 FQNNGV, per germline. CDR3 amino acids: CASSASGASGANVLTF. In nucleotides, the CDR3 is TGTGCCAGCAGCGCCAGCGGAGCCTCTGGGGCCAACGTCCTGACTTTC.

This chain links TRBV18 with TRBJ1-5, with 9 nucleotides matching TRBD1. J was trimmed by 7 bases and V by 4 bases; bases with no gene match: 5. Germline CDR1 reads KGHSH; CDR2 reads LQKENI. The CDR3 totals 14 residues. CDR3 bases: TGTGCCAGCTCACGAGACAGGGGGGACCAGCCCCAGCATTTT. This sequence encodes CASSRDRGDQPQHF.

This clonotype occurred many times. The chain links TRBV29-1 to TRBJ2-1; 13 bases are shared with TRBD2. The CDR3 spans 19 residues. V gave up 2 bases and J gave up 6 bases; unmatched junction bases: 16. Germline-derived CDR1 and CDR2 are SQVTM and ANQGSEA. As DNA, the CDR3 is TGCAGCGTTGAATTGTGGACTAGCGGGAGAAGCCCCCCCTCCAATGAGCAGTTCTTC. This encodes CSVELWTSGRSPPSNEQFF.

This clonotype was counted a few times. V is TRBV20-1 and J is TRBJ2-5, with D possibly TRBD2 on 7 matching bases. V was shortened by 5 bases and J by 5 bases, with 15 bases between the two germline ends. CDR3 length: 13 amino acids. Germline lookup yields CDR1 DFQATT and CDR2 SNEGSKA (reference sequence). CDR3 sequence reads: CSADRGAGETQYF. The CDR3 DNA reads as TGCAGTGCTGATCGGGGGGCGGGGGAGACCCAGTACTTC.

The CDR3 DNA follows: TGTGCCAGCAGCGACTACAGAATGCAAGAGACCCAGTACTTC. It specifies CASSDYRMQETQYF. The chain employs TRBV21-1 and TRBJ2-5; the table's D call, TRBD2, has no DNA check behind it. TRBV21-1 is marked as a pseudogene. This CDR3 is 14 amino acids long.

V gene TRBV5-1 combines with J gene TRBJ1-4; D gene unclear. The V end was cut by 2 bases, the J end by 5 bases, with 7 bases between. The CDR3 runs 13 residues. Per germline, CDR1 SGHRS and CDR2 YFSETQ. The CDR3 is CASSFGSNEKLFF. The CDR3 DNA is TGCGCCAGCAGCTTCGGTTCGAATGAAAAACTGTTTTTT.

This clonotype was recorded a few times. The rearrangement uses TRBV10-3 and TRBJ1-1; 7 nucleotides agree with TRBD1. The CDR3 consists of 13 residues. The germline V gene encodes CDR1 ENHRY and CDR2 SYGVKD. After removal of 8 bases from V and 1 base from J, the junction contained 4 bases not matched to a gene. CDR3 sequence reads: CAIQGGRNTEAFF. CDR3 DNA sequence: TGTGCCATCCAAGGGGGCAGGAACACTGAAGCTTTCTTT.

This clonotype was found many times. The rearrangement links TRBV7-2 to TRBJ2-5, with 7 bases matching TRBD1. Trimming at V came to 2 bases and at J to 3 bases, leaving 6 bases not matched to a gene. The CDR3 has 15 amino acids. The germline V gene encodes CDR1 SGHTA and CDR2 FQGNSA. CDR3 bases: TGTGCCAGCAGCTTAAAGGGGACAGCAGAAGAGACCCAGTACTTC. Translating gives CASSLKGTAEETQYF. The variable domain in full, with the rest retrieved from reference TRBV7-2 and TRBJ2-5, is GAGVSQSPSNKVTEKGKDVELRCDPISGHTALYWYRQSLGQGLEFLIYFQGNSAPDKSGLPSDRFSAERTGGSVSTLTIQRTQQEDSAVYLCASSLKGTAEETQYFGPGTRLLVL.